This is a list of T cell receptor beta chains from one sample in a study of blood T cell repertoires in COVID-19. The table came from immunoSEQ multiplex PCR; TCRdb's copy has only in-frame clones and leaves some out. The table shows about 200,000 clones, with under 80% occurring only once. Specimen: peripheral blood. The receptors derive from a man aged 45-60 years who had recovered from COVID-19. Each CDR3 is given with its conserved first and last residue. A D gene is named only where the DNA matches it firmly.

>TRBV19|15|TRBJ2-3|TRBD1
CASRTGQGGTDTQYF
>TRBV28|15|TRBJ2-5|TRBD1
CASNASGTGGETQYF
>TRBV1|21|TRBJ2-4|-
CTSSQVPELLPEQLIKNIQYF
>TRBV7-8|16|TRBJ2-7|TRBD2
CASSLAGASGGYEQYF
>TRBV11-3|15|TRBJ2-3|TRBD2
CASSSGLAATDTQYF
>TRBV4-2|13|TRBJ2-1|-
CASSSRSYNEQFF
>TRBV10-2|17|TRBJ2-1|TRBD2
CASSRQGLAVSYNEQFF
>TRBV29-1|13|TRBJ2-2|-
CSVEGLFTGELFF
>TRBV7-9|16|TRBJ1-2|-
CASSIPDPDRSYGYTF
>TRBV29-1|13|TRBJ1-1|-
CSVFTGSHTEAFF
>TRBV7-9|15|TRBJ2-1|-
CASSRSGGDYNEQFF
>TRBV11-2|13|TRBJ2-1|-
CASGGTSYNEQFF
>TRBV28|14|TRBJ1-6|-
CASSREAYNSPLHF
>TRBV29-1|15|TRBJ2-7|TRBD2
CSVMLGGRGIHEQYF
>TRBV29-1|17|TRBJ2-3|-
CSVDFRTSSSSTDTQYF
>TRBV7-9|16|TRBJ2-5|TRBD1
CASSQQGVVRVETQYF
>TRBV28|16|TRBJ2-3|TRBD2
CASSLSGTSGSDTQYF
>TRBV28|15|TRBJ2-4|TRBD2
CASGSGGIAKNIQYF
>TRBV7-3|16|TRBJ2-5|TRBD2
CASSSNLAGGQETQYF
>TRBV5-1|18|TRBJ2-2|TRBD2
CASSLAGGSGSNTGELFF
>TRBV28|16|TRBJ2-5|TRBD1
CASSPLDRKEQETQYF
>TRBV7-2|17|TRBJ2-6|-
CASSFKVSGSGANVLTF
>TRBV20-1|14|TRBJ2-7|-
CSASGGWSSYEQYF
>TRBV9|12|TRBJ1-2|-
CASSVAGYGYTF
>TRBV2|14|TRBJ2-7|TRBD1
CASSAGGTSYEQYF
>TRBV4-2|18|TRBJ2-1|TRBD2
CASSHVGTSGSSYNEQFF
>TRBV5-6|15|TRBJ1-2|-
CASSLAITGVYGYTF
>TRBV7-9|14|TRBJ1-6|-
CASSFSQGYSPLHF
>TRBV6-2/TRBV6-3|16|TRBJ1-3|-
CASSNDRKSSGNTIYF
>TRBV6-6|13|TRBJ2-7|TRBD1
CASRPTGVYEQYF
>TRBV5-1|15|TRBJ2-7|TRBD1
CASSDGTGSSYEQYF
>TRBV3-1/TRBV3-2|13|TRBJ2-4|-
CASSQGEDTVQYF
>TRBV19|14|TRBJ2-5|-
CASNSGGGQETQYF
>TRBV3-1/TRBV3-2|17|TRBJ2-1|TRBD1
CASSPNTGARGYNEQFF
>TRBV2|15|TRBJ2-7|TRBD2
CASRNKWREGGEQYF
>TRBV7-3|20|TRBJ2-2|TRBD2
CASSLVASGAKGGDTGELFF
>TRBV5-1|15|TRBJ1-1|-
CASSLVLGGNTEAFF
>TRBV11-1|14|TRBJ1-1|TRBD1
CASSLGQQNTEAFF
>TRBV7-9|15|TRBJ2-1|TRBD2
CASSSSSGSGDEQFF
>TRBV7-2|13|TRBJ2-7|-
CASSNTGNYEQYF
>TRBV7-2|14|TRBJ2-3|TRBD2
CASSPWTSKDTQYF
>TRBV3-1/TRBV3-2|17|TRBJ2-5|TRBD1
CASSQVFSTGHQETQYF
>TRBV6-4|13|TRBJ1-1|-
CASSETGSTEAFF
>TRBV30|15|TRBJ2-1|TRBD2
CAWSDWASGNNEQFF
>TRBV30|14|TRBJ1-2|-
CAWREGPSNYGYTF
>TRBV30|15|TRBJ2-3|TRBD1
CAWDPGQGSSNTQYF
>TRBV11-2|16|TRBJ1-3|-
CASTVGTSNFGNTIYF
>TRBV30|13|TRBJ1-5|-
CAWSVTANQPQHF
>TRBV5-1|15|TRBJ2-7|TRBD1
CASSSGQGSSYEQYF
>TRBV30|13|TRBJ2-7|-
CAWSPQGVVEQYF
>TRBV28|12|TRBJ1-2|-
CASSLSTYGYTF
>TRBV11-2|15|TRBJ1-4|-
CASSLHRRTNEKLFF
>TRBV7-8|11|TRBJ1-1|-
CASSRRQEAFF
>TRBV4-3|16|TRBJ2-5|-
CASSQDMWGPGETQYF
>TRBV27|15|TRBJ1-1|-
CASSTDSPRRTEAFF
>TRBV28|15|TRBJ1-1|TRBD1
CGSETGQGLNTEAFF
>TRBV28|14|TRBJ1-3|-
CASSEPPAGNTIYF